This entry is about one T cell receptor beta chain. Its antigen is still unknown. Germline V CDR1 and CDR2: SGHVS, FQNEAQ. V gave up 2 bases and J gave up 3 bases, with 11 bases separating them. The CDR3 covers 14 residues. Donors came from a validation cohort of over a hundred subjects, distinct from the first 666-subject cohort. Generated by immunoSEQ multiplex PCR, the TCRdb table keeps only in-frame clones and is missing some. The data show approximately 100,000 clones, with approximately 93% seen just once and around 1.1% held by the top ten. This sample is drawn from a study of cytomegalovirus exposure and HLA in healthy donors. Study-level findings and limits: CMV antigen specificity was confirmed in vitro for a few CMV-associated chains. Overall, approximately 150 TCR beta chains were annotated as cytomegalovirus-associated. First-cohort TCR clusters tended to co-occur in the 120 or so validation repertoires, a later analysis found.

What was sequenced was PBMCs. V is TRBV7-8 and J is TRBJ2-7; D is undetermined. The source of this sequence is a young woman in good health and CMV-seropositive. In DNA form, the CDR3 reads TGTGCCAGCAGCTTATCGGTTAACTTCTACGAGCAGTACTTC. The encoded protein is CASSLSVNFYEQYF.